Below are 10 T cell receptor beta chains sequenced from a single sample in a study of CD8 T cells in Susac syndrome (dated by TCRdb to between 2018 and 2020). Libraries were made using the immunoSEQ multiplex PCR assay. RNA was extracted using the RNeasy kit, and roughly 0.5 to 1 ug of the RNA was reverse transcribed with random hexamers. TCRdb reanalyzed the raw reads on its own, using fastp at Q25 for trimming and MiXCR for clone calling, and kept in-frame beta chains. Rows are unified per CDR3 protein, each entry keeping the most common DNA and genes. This sample comprises approximately 110,000 distinct CDR3 sequences, approximately 93% of them detected only once. The ten largest clones take up 0.25% to 0.35% of the sample. Sequencing was performed on CD8+ T cells from PBMCs. The receptors originated from a human donor with multiple sclerosis.

The chain links TRBV20-1 to TRBJ1-2, with D possibly TRBD1 on 5 matching bases. The CDR3 is 14 residues long. Deletions cut 3 bases from V and 7 bases from J, with 18 bases between. Germline V lookup: CDR1 DFQATT, CDR2 SNEGSKA (reference sequence). In DNA, the CDR3 is TGCAGTGCTAGTCTGTCCAACCGGGGCGGTGGCTACACCTTC. It is translated as CSASLSNRGGGYTF.

The V call is TRBV9, the J call TRBJ1-1; TRBD1 agrees at 7 bases. Germline CDR1 is SGDLS and CDR2 is YYNGEE. There are 12 residues in the CDR3. Trimming took 3 bases from V and 6 from J; bases not matched to a gene: 2. CDR3: CASSAGTAEAFF. The CDR3 DNA sequence: TGTGCCAGCAGCGCCGGGACAGCTGAAGCTTTCTTT.

V gene TRBV6-6 combines with J gene TRBJ1-4; no definite D call. The germline gives CDR1 MNHNY, CDR2 SVGAGI (reference sequence). The CDR3 has 15 amino acids. V was cut by 6 bases and J by 3 bases, with 14 bases left in between. CDR3 in amino acids: CASRDPTEANEKLFF. The DNA for the CDR3 is TGTGCCAGCAGGGATCCGACCGAGGCTAATGAAAAACTGTTTTTT.

This CDR3 reads CASSGGIRQPQHF. For the CDR3, the DNA is TGTGCCAGCAGTGGGGGGATACGGCAGCCCCAGCATTTT. This sequence joins TRBV12-3 or TRBV12-4 and TRBJ1-5; D may be TRBD1 (5 bases). This CDR3 is built from 13 residues. Between the trimmed V and J ends, which lost 5 bases and 7 bases, there was a span of 12 bases.

V is TRBV30 and J is TRBJ1-5, with 10 positions matching TRBD1. The junction had 3 bases not matched to a gene; V was cut back by 2 bases and J by 5 bases. The CDR3 has 14 amino acids. Germline CDR1 and CDR2: GTSNPN and SVGIG (reference sequence). The CDR3 loop reads CAWSPGQGDQPQHF. The CDR3 DNA follows: TGTGCCTGGAGTCCCGGACAGGGGGATCAGCCCCAGCATTTT.

The V gene is TRBV12-1, the J gene TRBJ2-7; the table gives TRBD2 as D, unverified against the DNA. TRBV12-1 counts as a pseudogene. The CDR3 extends over 16 amino acids. The CDR3 protein is CASSSPPSGTSYEQYV. For the CDR3, the DNA is TGTGCCAGCAGCTCCCCTCCTAGCGGAACCTCCTACGAGCAGTACGTC.

This chain uses TRBV5-1 with TRBJ1-2; possibly TRBD1 for D (5 bases). Trimming removed 0 bases from V and 2 bases from J, with 14 bases in between. This CDR3 is 16 amino acids long. Germline V gives CDR1 SGHRS, CDR2 YFSETQ. CDR3 nucleotide sequence: TGCGCCAGCAGCTTGGAGGGGACGATTGGAAACTATGGCTACACCTTC. Translating it yields CASSLEGTIGNYGYTF.

This clonotype was counted a single time. The genes are TRBV4-1 and TRBJ2-7; D possibly uses TRBD1 or TRBD2 (5 bases each). V was pared by 4 bases and J by 7 bases, with 14 bases between. The CDR3 loop spans 13 amino acids. Germline V gene lookup returns CDR1 MGHRA and CDR2 YSYEKL. Here the CDR3 DNA reads TGCGCCAGCAGCCTTGCAGGGTCGGGGGAGCAGTACTTC. Residues: CASSLAGSGEQYF.

V usage is TRBV2 and J usage is TRBJ2-7; 7 bases are a match to TRBD2. The V gene's germline CDR1 is SNHLY and CDR2 FYNNEI. V lost 6 bases to trimming and J lost 3 bases; unmatched junction nucleotides: 14. The CDR3 has 16 amino acids. The CDR3 loop is CASSPGTIATVYEQYF. For the CDR3, the DNA is TGTGCCAGCAGCCCCGGGACTATTGCCACAGTCTACGAGCAGTACTTC.

The V gene is TRBV27, the J gene TRBJ2-7, with TRBD1 matching 9 bases. The germline gives CDR1 MNHEY, CDR2 SMNVEV (reference sequence). Trimming at V came to 6 bases and at J to 5 bases, leaving 5 bases not matched to a gene. The CDR3 runs 13 residues. CDR3 protein: CASSRQGVNEQYF. The CDR3 DNA reads TGTGCCAGCAGCAGACAGGGGGTCAACGAGCAGTACTTC.